The 14 T cell receptor beta chains below were found in one sample sequenced in a study of Graves' ophthalmopathy and Graves' hyperthyroidism. Using RNA transcripts, the TCR beta CDR3 regions were amplified. The workflow started with a first-round RT-PCR run with HTBI primers and then moved on to a second-round multiplex PCR. TCRdb passed the multiplex PCR reads through MiXCR, listing each CDR3 protein once. The table shows about 590,000 distinct CDR3 sequences, with about two fifths occurring only once. The sequencing input was peripheral blood or thyroid tissue (not recorded which). These receptors were taken from an adult man with Graves' hyperthyroidism.

About this clonotype itself: Compared with germline, one end of the junction differs, possibly owing to a read error. The rearrangement uses TRBV10-3 and TRBJ2-5, with TRBD2 as a possible D gene (5 bases). The CDR3 consists of 13 residues. Germline V gives CDR1 ENHRY, CDR2 SYGVKD. The CDR3 coding sequence is TGTGCCAACAGTTACTCGTCGGGGGAGACCCAGTACTTC. Protein product: CANSYSSGETQYF.

On this clonotype itself: A much larger clone sits a single nucleotide away, making a read error possible. The missing conserved phenylalanine or tryptophan at the end of this CDR3 makes a read error likely. The chain couples TRBV7-8 to TRBJ1-6; D ambiguous. V was shortened by 1 base and J by 5 bases, with 9 bases between the two germline ends. Germline CDR1 SGHVS, CDR2 FQNEAQ. CDR3 length: 15 residues. The CDR3 DNA reads TGTGCCAGCAGCTTAGTGTCAGTTGATAATTCACCCCTCCACCTT. Translated, it gives CASSLVSVDNSPLHL.

With regard to this clonotype: One end of the junction varies from germline; a read error may be responsible. The genes are TRBV10-3 and TRBJ1-2; 7 bases match TRBD1. The germline V gene has CDR1 ENHRY and CDR2 SYGVKD. The CDR3 is 15 residues long. The chain's CDR3 is CASSDGTVDNYGYTF. The CDR3 DNA sequence: TGTGCCAGCAGTGACGGGACAGTCGATAACTATGGCTACACCTTC.

This clonotype appeared many times. This sequence joins TRBV7-8 and TRBJ1-6, with a tentative D call TRBD1 (5 bases). This CDR3 is built from 15 residues. CDR1 SGHVS and CDR2 FQNEAQ come from the germline V gene. V was pared by 5 bases and J by 5 bases, with 13 bases between. Written as DNA, the CDR3 is TGTGCCAGCAGCGTTACAGGCAATAATAATTCACCCCTCCACTTT. This encodes CASSVTGNNNSPLHF.

The sample holds many counts of this clonotype. The rearrangement links TRBV2 to TRBJ2-7; D unclear. The V gene's germline CDR1 is SNHLY and CDR2 FYNNEI. This CDR3 spans 12 amino acids. The V end lost 7 bases, the J end lost 4 bases, and 11 bases lay between the germline ends. The CDR3 DNA follows: TGTGCCAGCACCGGTTTAGGTTACGAGCAGTACTTC. Its protein product is CASTGLGYEQYF.

There are many counts of this clonotype. This chain links TRBV29-1 with TRBJ2-7; 7 nucleotides line up with TRBD1. J was trimmed by 2 bases and V by 8 bases; bases with no gene match: 6. Germline CDR1 is SQVTM and CDR2 is ANQGSEA. The CDR3 extends over 12 amino acids. This CDR3 is CSTAGTAYEQYF. CDR3 sequence (DNA): TGCAGCACGGCCGGGACAGCCTACGAGCAGTACTTC.

Worth noting for this clonotype: This may be a read error, as it is one base from a much larger clone. The rearrangement links TRBV7-9 to TRBJ2-5, with TRBD1 identical over 7 bases. With 10 bases clipped from V and 1 base from J, the junction kept 9 bases outside the gene matches. This CDR3 region has 14 residues. Germline V lookup: CDR1 SEHNR, CDR2 FQNEAQ (reference sequence). CDR3 DNA sequence: TGTGCCAACAGTTCGGACAGGAGCCAAGAGACCCAGTACTTC. Protein product: CANSSDRSQETQYF.

In this sample, this clonotype turned up many times. The chain recombines TRBV20-1 with TRBJ2-5; possibly TRBD2 for D (5 bases). The CDR3 has 15 residues. Germline V gene data show CDR1 as DFQATT and CDR2 as SNEGSKA (reference sequence). Trimming removed 0 bases at V and 5 bases at J, with 16 bases between. The CDR3 spells CSARDFTAGRETQYF. DNA for the CDR3: TGCAGTGCTAGAGATTTTACGGCGGGCCGGGAGACCCAGTACTTC.

The genes are TRBV12-3 or TRBV12-4 and TRBJ2-7; weak D call: TRBD2 (5 bases). The ends were cut back, 8 bases at V and 0 bases at J, with 11 bases in the middle. The CDR3 is made up of 13 amino acids. CDR3 region: CASGAASSYEQYF. CDR3 bases: TGTGCCAGCGGAGCGGCCTCCTCCTACGAGCAGTACTTC.

For this clonotype: This may stem from a read error, because a much larger clone lies one nucleotide away. The V gene is TRBV2, the J gene TRBJ1-6; the D is unclear. The CDR3 length is 13 residues. Germline-derived CDR1 and CDR2 are SNHLY and FYNNEI. CDR3 nucleotides: TGTGCCAGCAATCTTCAAGTCAATTCACCCCCCCACTTT. It is translated as CASNLQVNSPPHF.

This clonotype was seen repeatedly, ten times or more. V gene TRBV4-2 combines with J gene TRBJ2-7, with D uncertain. With 4 bases removed from V and 2 bases from J, the gap between germline ends came to 9 bases. This CDR3 is built from 13 residues. Germline values: CDR1 LGHNA, CDR2 YNFKEQ. The CDR3 coding sequence is TGTGCCAGCAGCCGTGACAAGCCCTACGAGCAGTACTTC. Its protein product is CASSRDKPYEQYF.

This clonotype was recorded at least ten times. The chain employs TRBV29-1 and TRBJ1-3; D call uncertain. Trimming removed 2 bases from V and 4 bases from J, with 6 bases in between. The germline gives CDR1 SQVTM, CDR2 ANQGSEA. The CDR3 contains 12 residues. The chain's CDR3 is CSVETGGNTIYF. CDR3 bases: TGCAGCGTTGAAACGGGGGGAAACACCATATATTTT.

This clonotype was observed once. The gene calls are TRBV20-1 and TRBJ2-3; no firm D call. The germline V gene has CDR1 DFQATT and CDR2 SNEGSKA (reference sequence). V was clipped by 0 bases and J by 0 bases, with 10 bases between them. The CDR3 is 15 amino acids. CDR3 sequence reads: CSARDLVLSTDTQYF. The CDR3 DNA reads TGCAGTGCTAGAGATCTTGTTCTGAGCACAGATACGCAGTATTTT.

The gene calls are TRBV7-3 and TRBJ1-1; perhaps TRBD1 as D (6 bases). Germline V gives CDR1 SGHTA, CDR2 FQGTGA. Between the trimmed V and J ends, which lost 4 bases and 0 bases, there was a span of 12 bases. This CDR3 is 15 amino acids long. The CDR3, as DNA: TGTGCCAGCAGCTCGCCCCGGACAGTGAACACTGAAGCTTTCTTT. This codes for CASSSPRTVNTEAFF.